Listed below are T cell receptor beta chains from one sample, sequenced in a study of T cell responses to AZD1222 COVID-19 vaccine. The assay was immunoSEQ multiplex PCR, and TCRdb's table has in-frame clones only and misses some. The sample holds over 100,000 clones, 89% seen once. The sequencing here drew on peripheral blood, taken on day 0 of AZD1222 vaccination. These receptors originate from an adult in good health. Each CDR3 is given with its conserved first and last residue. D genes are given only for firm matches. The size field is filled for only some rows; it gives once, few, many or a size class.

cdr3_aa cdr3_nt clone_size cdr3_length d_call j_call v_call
CATSRDRGATPVNEQFF TGTGCCACCAGCAGAGATCGTGGGGCTACGCCGGTCAATGAGCAGTTCTTC NA 17 NA TRBJ2-1 TRBV15
CASSEERSNEKLFF TGCGCCAGCAGCGAGGAGAGGTCTAATGAAAAACTGTTTTTT NA 14 NA TRBJ1-4 TRBV5-1
CASSRTGNTEAFF TGTGCCAGCAGCCGGACAGGGAACACTGAAGCTTTCTTT NA 13 TRBD1 TRBJ1-1 TRBV5-4
CASSFTPGGRQNTEAFF TGTGCCAGCAGCTTCACCCCTGGGGGCCGGCAGAACACTGAAGCTTTCTTT NA 17 NA TRBJ1-1 TRBV7-9
CSVELTGVGGYTF TGCAGCGTTGAGCTGACAGGGGTTGGTGGCTACACCTTC NA 13 TRBD1 TRBJ1-2 TRBV29-1
CASSFSGTFSNQPQHF TGCGCCAGCTCCTTCTCCGGGACATTTAGCAATCAGCCCCAGCATTTT NA 16 NA TRBJ1-5 TRBV10-2
CASSHFGELFF TGTGCCAGCAGCCACTTCGGGGAGCTGTTTTTT NA 11 NA TRBJ2-2 TRBV3-1/TRBV3-2
CASSVGEREAYNEQFF TGTGCCAGCAGCGTAGGGGAGAGGGAAGCCTACAATGAGCAGTTCTTC once 16 NA TRBJ2-1 TRBV9
CASSGGNIQYF TGTGCCAGCAGCGGGGGAAACATTCAGTACTTC NA 11 NA TRBJ2-4 TRBV9
CASSFGTPFYEQYF TGTGCCAGCAGCTTTGGGACTCCTTTCTACGAGCAGTACTTC NA 14 NA TRBJ2-7 TRBV11-2
CASSIGTGGKGYGYTF TGTGCCAGCAGTATCGGGACAGGGGGGAAAGGCTATGGCTACACCTTC once 16 TRBD1 TRBJ1-2 TRBV2
CAISETGQGVTGELFF TGTGCCATCAGTGAGACGGGACAGGGGGTCACCGGGGAGCTGTTTTTT NA 16 TRBD1 TRBJ2-2 TRBV10-3
CASSVFTVGEAEQFF TGTGCCAGCAGCGTATTTACGGTGGGGGAGGCGGAGCAGTTCTTC NA 15 NA TRBJ2-1 TRBV9
CASTLRDRGYEQYF TGTGCCAGCACCCTCCGGGACAGGGGCTACGAGCAGTACTTC NA 14 TRBD1 TRBJ2-7 TRBV6-6
CASSDAGEGETEAFF TGTGCCAGCAGTGACGCAGGGGAAGGGGAGACTGAAGCTTTCTTT NA 15 NA TRBJ1-1 TRBV6-6
CASSQGGSGNQPQHF TGTGCCAGCAGTCAAGGGGGGTCAGGCAATCAGCCCCAGCATTTT once 15 NA TRBJ1-5 TRBV3-1/TRBV3-2
CASSTRDTYGYTF TGTGCCAGCAGTACACGGGACACTTATGGCTACACCTTC NA 13 NA TRBJ1-2 TRBV6-5
CASSPRRGGLYNEQFF TGTGCCAGCAGCCCGCGGCGGGGGGGCCTCTACAATGAGCAGTTCTTC NA 16 TRBD2 TRBJ2-1 TRBV4-2
CASSYQGHDYGTQYF TGTGCCAGCAGTTACCAGGGGCATGACTACGGGACCCAGTACTTC few 15 NA TRBJ2-5 TRBV6-2/TRBV6-3
CASSPFWSGGYNEQFF TGTGCCAGCAGCCCTTTCTGGAGCGGGGGCTACAATGAGCAGTTCTTC NA 16 TRBD2 TRBJ2-1 TRBV7-2
CASSPNDGGQGRRGYTF TGTGCCAGTAGTCCAAACGACGGGGGACAGGGGCGGCGGGGCTACACCTTC NA 17 TRBD1 TRBJ1-2 TRBV19
CASSQSEGAEGWSNQPQHF TGCGCCAGCAGTCAATCGGAGGGGGCGGAAGGATGGAGCAATCAGCCCCAGCATTTT NA 19 TRBD1 TRBJ1-5 TRBV23-1
CASSPSMGLMNTEAFF TGTGCCAGCTCACCATCGATGGGGTTGATGAACACTGAAGCTTTCTTT NA 16 NA TRBJ1-1 TRBV18
CASSQGRYGYTF TGTGCCAGCAGCCAGGGCCGCTATGGCTACACCTTC NA 12 NA TRBJ1-2 TRBV5-6
CSASQGNQAFF TGCAGTGCTAGCCAAGGGAATCAAGCTTTCTTT few 11 NA TRBJ1-1 TRBV20-1
CASSLGTDYSNQPQHF TGTGCCAGCAGTCTGGGGACAGATTATAGCAATCAGCCCCAGCATTTT NA 16 TRBD1 TRBJ1-5 TRBV27
CASSWTENTEAFF TGTGCCAGCAGTTGGACGGAGAACACTGAAGCTTTCTTT NA 13 NA TRBJ1-1 TRBV5-8
CASSNREQAFF TGTGCCAGCAGTAACAGGGAACAAGCTTTCTTT NA 11 NA TRBJ1-1 TRBV12-3/TRBV12-4
CASSRDRGREQPQHF TGTGCCAGCAGTCGGGACAGGGGGCGAGAGCAGCCCCAGCATTTT NA 15 TRBD1 TRBJ1-5 TRBV6-5
CASTTEVKRGAYEQYF TGTGCCAGCACCACGGAGGTAAAGCGGGGGGCCTACGAGCAGTACTTC NA 16 TRBD2 TRBJ2-7 TRBV5-8
CASSSGFPPDTQYF TGCGCCAGCAGCTCGGGATTCCCCCCAGATACGCAGTATTTT once 14 NA TRBJ2-3 TRBV5-1
CASSPGQITNYGYTF TGTGCCAGCAGTCCAGGACAGATAACTAACTATGGCTACACCTTC NA 15 NA TRBJ1-2 TRBV28
CASSFGRDRAPEAFF TGTGCCAGCAGCTTTGGTCGGGACAGGGCCCCTGAAGCTTTCTTT NA 15 TRBD1 TRBJ1-1 TRBV7-6
CASSPVERGDQYF TGTGCCAGCAGCCCGGTGGAGCGGGGTGACCAGTACTTC NA 13 TRBD2 TRBJ2-5 TRBV12-3/TRBV12-4
CAWSYSNQPQHF TGTGCCTGGTCCTATAGCAATCAGCCCCAGCATTTT NA 12 NA TRBJ1-5 TRBV30
CASSQEAVNTGELFF TGTGCCAGCAGCCAAGAGGCGGTGAACACCGGGGAGCTGTTTTTT NA 15 NA TRBJ2-2 TRBV7-3
CASSSPGGLSGNTIYF TGTGCCAGCAGTTCCCCCGGGGGCCTCTCTGGAAACACCATATATTTT NA 16 NA TRBJ1-3 TRBV28
CASSRASNYGYTF TGTGCCAGTAGTAGGGCTAGTAACTATGGCTACACCTTC NA 13 NA TRBJ1-2 TRBV19
CASSSSGHEQFF TGTGCCAGCAGCTCGTCAGGCCATGAGCAGTTCTTC NA 12 NA TRBJ2-1 TRBV5-6
CASSLEGVMGVNYGYTF TGTGCCAGCAGCTTAGAAGGGGTAATGGGGGTTAACTATGGCTACACCTTC NA 17 NA TRBJ1-2 TRBV7-8
CASSPAGGPRQFF TGTGCCAGCTCCCCCGCGGGGGGGCCCCGGCAGTTCTTC NA 13 TRBD2 TRBJ2-1 TRBV12-3/TRBV12-4
CASSHRGSPEAFF TGTGCCAGCAGTCACAGGGGTTCGCCTGAAGCTTTCTTT NA 13 TRBD1 TRBJ1-1 TRBV27
CASSLGTMNTGELFF TGTGCCAGCAGCCTCGGCACGATGAACACCGGGGAGCTGTTTTTT NA 15 NA TRBJ2-2 TRBV7-9
CASSPYEQYF TGTGCCAGCTCCCCGTACGAGCAGTACTTC NA 10 NA TRBJ2-7 TRBV6-4
CASSQGVSLGTSGYNEQFF TGTGCCAGCAGCCAAGGAGTCTCCTTGGGGACTAGCGGATACAATGAGCAGTTCTTC few 19 TRBD2 TRBJ2-1 TRBV4-2
CASTARGDTEAFF TGTGCCAGCACGGCCAGGGGTGACACTGAAGCTTTCTTT few 13 NA TRBJ1-1 TRBV13
CASARDRIDEQYF TGCGCCAGCGCTAGAGACAGGATCGACGAGCAGTACTTC NA 13 NA TRBJ2-7 TRBV5-1
CASSRDTQNTEAFF TGTGCCAGCAGTCGGGACACGCAGAACACTGAAGCTTTCTTT NA 14 NA TRBJ1-1 TRBV6-4
CAWSSGGGLGNTIYF TGTGCCTGGAGTTCCGGCGGGGGGCTTGGAAACACCATATATTTT NA 15 NA TRBJ1-3 TRBV30
CASRAGTANYGYTF TGTGCCAGCCGAGCTGGGACAGCGAACTATGGCTACACCTTC NA 14 TRBD1 TRBJ1-2 TRBV6-5
CASSVTPYEQYF TGTGCCAGCAGCGTCACTCCTTACGAGCAGTACTTC few 12 NA TRBJ2-7 TRBV9
CASSIGTLSTDTQYF TGTGCCAGTAGTATCGGGACACTGAGCACAGATACGCAGTATTTT NA 15 NA TRBJ2-3 TRBV19
CASLDSSSGNTIYF TGTGCCAGCCTGGACAGCAGCTCTGGAAACACCATATATTTT many 14 NA TRBJ1-3 TRBV5-4
CAWSIGDYTDTQYF TGTGCCTGGAGTATCGGGGACTACACAGATACGCAGTATTTT NA 14 TRBD2 TRBJ2-3 TRBV30
CAWTLGGQGGTAFF TGTGCCTGGACTCTAGGGGGGCAGGGGGGTACGGCTTTCTTT once 14 TRBD1 TRBJ1-1 TRBV30
CASSPGTGTYEQYF TGTGCCAGCTCACCCGGGACAGGGACCTACGAGCAGTACTTC NA 14 TRBD1 TRBJ2-7 TRBV18
CSVGTGSTEAFF TGCAGCGTGGGGACAGGGAGCACTGAAGCTTTCTTT NA 12 TRBD1 TRBJ1-1 TRBV29-1
CASSPHRLAGGRVQETQYF TGTGCCAGCAGCCCCCACCGACTAGCGGGGGGGCGGGTCCAAGAGACCCAGTACTTC NA 19 TRBD2 TRBJ2-5 TRBV3-1/TRBV3-2